A single sample is the source of the 28 T cell receptor beta chains below, sequenced in a study of PD-1 and CTLA-4 blockade in melanoma. The protocol was immunoSEQ multiplex PCR, while the TCRdb copy is restricted to in-frame clones and leaves out a portion. Among 20,000 to 25,000 clones, 70% to 90% were seen once, and the ten largest hold 6.5% to 9%. The source material was CD8+ T cells from peripheral blood, sampled before anti-PD-1 treatment. These receptors originate from a human donor with melanoma.

The chain has TRBV7-9 and TRBJ1-1; no clear D gene. With 4 bases removed from V and 4 bases from J, the gap between germline ends came to 13 bases. CDR3 length: 14 amino acids. Per the germline V gene, CDR1 is SEHNR and CDR2 is FQNEAQ (reference sequence). The CDR3 DNA follows: TGTGCCAGCAGCTCTAGCCTGCGGGGCACTGAAGCTTTCTTT. This codes for CASSSSLRGTEAFF.

As DNA, the CDR3 is TGTGCCAGCAGCGCCTTTCCCCGAGGGGGAAGGACTGAAGCTTTCTTT. Protein sequence: CASSAFPRGGRTEAFF. The chain recombines TRBV13 with TRBJ1-1; D perhaps matches TRBD1 (6 bases). Germline CDR1 PRHDT, CDR2 FYEKMQ (reference sequence). The ends were cut back, 5 bases at V and 5 bases at J, with 21 bases in the middle. The CDR3 spans 16 residues.

V gene TRBV28 combines with J gene TRBJ2-2; D is ambiguous. Trimming left V 7 bases short and J 6 bases short, with 15 bases between. This CDR3 contains 14 residues. Germline lookup yields CDR1 MDHEN and CDR2 SYDVKM. The CDR3 sequence is CASTPRITPGELFF. CDR3 coding DNA: TGTGCCAGCACTCCCCGGATAACACCCGGGGAGCTGTTTTTT.

This sequence joins TRBV7-8 and TRBJ1-2, with TRBD1 identical over 9 bases. CDR1 and CDR2 (germline): SGHVS, FQNEAQ. CDR3 length: 17 residues. Losses at the gene ends were 4 bases for V and 6 bases for J; bases not matched to a gene: 15. The chain's CDR3 is CASSSRLTGGAFNGYTF. The DNA of the CDR3 is TGTGCCAGCAGCTCCAGACTCACAGGGGGCGCGTTCAATGGCTACACCTTC.

The genes are TRBV12-3 or TRBV12-4 and TRBJ1-5; the D is unclear. This CDR3 is 13 amino acids long. Trimming removed 1 base at V and 7 bases at J, with 8 bases between. CDR3 bases: TGTGCCAGCAGTTTAGGGCTCACCCAGCCCCAGCATTTT. The encoded protein is CASSLGLTQPQHF.

The chain employs TRBV9 and TRBJ1-4, with 10 bases fitting TRBD1. The CDR3 is 16 residues long. J lost 5 bases, V lost 5 bases, and 9 bases had no gene match. Looked up from germline, CDR1 is SGDLS and CDR2 is YYNGEE. CDR3 DNA: TGTGCCAGCAGGGTGGGACAGGGGACTCTAAATGAAAAACTGTTTTTT. The encoded protein is CASRVGQGTLNEKLFF.

This sequence joins TRBV6-2 or TRBV6-3 and TRBJ2-1; D is undetermined. V dropped 0 bases and J dropped 3 bases, with 9 bases sitting between them. CDR1 MNHEY and CDR2 SVGEGT come from the germline V gene. The CDR3 runs to 15 residues. CDR3 DNA: TGTGCCAGCAGTTACTCGAGCCCAAACTACAATGAGCAGTTCTTC. Protein: CASSYSSPNYNEQFF.

V usage is TRBV7-9 and J usage is TRBJ1-1; D unresolved. This CDR3 is built from 12 residues. CDR1 is SEHNR and CDR2 is FQNEAQ in the germline V gene (reference sequence). V dropped 4 bases and J dropped 1 base, with 4 bases sitting between them. The CDR3 DNA reads TGTGCCAGCAGCTACGGGAACACTGAAGCTTTCTTT. It yields the protein CASSYGNTEAFF.

V gene TRBV29-1 combines with J gene TRBJ2-2; D remains unclear. Per germline, CDR1 SQVTM and CDR2 ANQGSEA. This CDR3 contains 13 residues. Trimming removed 3 bases at V and 7 bases at J, with 12 bases between. For the CDR3, the DNA is TGCAGCGTTGACGCCCTCAGTAACGGGGAGCTGTTTTTT. This translates into CSVDALSNGELFF.

This clone was observed a single time. This chain links TRBV29-1 with TRBJ1-2; a weak D match, TRBD1 (6 bases). V gave up 6 bases and J gave up 5 bases, with 13 bases separating them. CDR3 length equals 12 residues. CDR1 SQVTM and CDR2 ANQGSEA come from the germline V gene. The CDR3 sequence is CSVPGTPYGYTF. CDR3 in DNA: TGCAGCGTGCCCGGGACACCTTATGGCTACACCTTC.

This rearrangement joins TRBV14 to TRBJ2-1; D is perhaps TRBD1 (6 bases). With 6 bases removed from V and 2 bases from J, the gap between germline ends came to 11 bases. The length of the CDR3 is 14 residues. CDR1 SGHDN and CDR2 FVKESK come from the germline V gene. The CDR3: CASSPGVPYNEQFF. DNA for the CDR3: TGTGCCAGCAGTCCAGGGGTCCCCTACAATGAGCAGTTCTTC.

This chain uses TRBV5-4 with TRBJ2-5, with 8 bases that match TRBD2. The CDR3 length is 18 residues. Trimming took 2 bases from V and 6 from J; bases not matched to a gene: 18. Germline CDR1 reads SGHNT; CDR2 reads YYREEE (reference sequence). CDR3 sequence: CASSLGWGLDANGKTQYF. The CDR3 nucleotides read TGTGCCAGCAGCTTAGGTTGGGGACTAGACGCTAATGGGAAGACCCAGTACTTC.

In DNA, the CDR3 is TGTGCCAGCAGCATGGGACTAGCGGGGGGCCTCTACAATGAGCAGTTCTTC. Its translation is CASSMGLAGGLYNEQFF. This chain joins TRBV7-3 and TRBJ2-1; 15 bases match TRBD2. Germline trimming cut 5 bases from V and 3 bases from J; bases unmatched to any gene: 5. From germline, CDR1 is SGHTA and CDR2 FQGTGA. The CDR3 covers 17 residues. Supplemented by reference TRBV7-3 and TRBJ2-1, the full variable domain reads GAGVSQTPSNKVTEKGKYVELRCDPISGHTALYWYRQSLGQGPEFLIYFQGTGAADDSGLPNDRFFAVRPEGSVSTLKIQRTERGDSAVYLCASSMGLAGGLYNEQFFGPGTRLTVL.

The table lists this clone with a few counts. The chain recombines TRBV10-3 with TRBJ2-3, with D possibly matching TRBD2 (6 bases). Trimming shortened V by 6 bases and J by 4 bases, and 11 bases separated the two germline ends. From germline, CDR1 is ENHRY and CDR2 SYGVKD. This CDR3 has 13 residues. CDR3 protein: CAISLTSPDTQYF. As DNA, the CDR3 is TGTGCCATCAGCCTGACTAGTCCAGATACGCAGTATTTT.

This chain joins TRBV19 and TRBJ1-1; TRBD1 aligns across 10 bases. The V and J ends lost 9 bases and 4 bases, in that order; junction bases with no gene match: 8. The germline CDR1 and CDR2 sequences are LNHDA and SQIVND (reference sequence). This CDR3 has 14 residues. The CDR3 DNA reads TGTGCCAGCACTAGGGGGACAGGGGTCACTGAAGCTTTCTTT. This codes for CASTRGTGVTEAFF.

The rearrangement uses TRBV5-5 and TRBJ1-1; D might be TRBD1 (5 bases). V lost 1 base and J 4 bases, leaving 8 bases between the germline ends. The CDR3 length is 13 residues. Germline loops: CDR1 SGHKS, CDR2 YYEKEE (reference sequence). This CDR3 reads CASSLRQGTEAFF. The CDR3 nucleotides read TGTGCCAGCAGCTTGAGGCAGGGCACTGAAGCTTTCTTT.

This clone was found once. The chain combines TRBV7-6 with TRBJ2-7, with 10 bases identical to TRBD1. J lost 3 bases, V lost 4 bases, and 12 bases had no gene match. This CDR3 region has 17 residues. CDR1 and CDR2 from the germline V gene are SGHVS and FNYEAQ. The CDR3 sequence is CASSSPGQGTGSYEQYF. The CDR3 DNA reads as TGTGCCAGCAGCTCGCCGGGACAGGGGACGGGGAGCTACGAGCAGTACTTC.

CDR3 in DNA: TGTGCCAGCAGTGAACGGTTTATGGGGTCTAACTATGGCTACACCTTC. Encoded protein: CASSERFMGSNYGYTF. V and J are TRBV2 and TRBJ1-2; D call uncertain. V was clipped by 2 bases and J by 0 bases, with 13 bases between them. Germline V gives CDR1 SNHLY, CDR2 FYNNEI. There are 16 residues in the CDR3.

The sample holds one count of this clone. The same CDR3 is also encoded by other DNA sequences in this sample. The V call is TRBV15, the J call TRBJ2-7; tentative D call: TRBD2 (5 bases). CDR1 and CDR2 (germline): LNHNV, YYDKDF (reference sequence). Trimming removed 0 bases at V and 5 bases at J, with 8 bases between. The CDR3 is 13 residues long. In DNA, the CDR3 is TGTGCCACCAGCAGAGATTTGGAGGACGAGCAGTACTTC. It encodes CATSRDLEDEQYF. Full variable domain (rest looked up from reference TRBV15 and TRBJ2-7): DAMVIQNPRYQVTQFGKPVTLSCSQTLNHNVMYWYQQKSSQAPKLLFHYYDKDFNNEADTPDNFQSRRPNTSFCFLDIRSPGLGDTAMYLCATSRDLEDEQYFGPGTRLTVT.

This clone was picked up one time. The chain has TRBV5-4 and TRBJ2-1, with TRBD1 as a possible D gene (5 bases). V lost 0 bases, J lost 4 bases, and 14 bases lay in between. The CDR3 has 16 amino acids. CDR1 is SGHNT and CDR2 is YYREEE in the germline V gene (reference sequence). In DNA, the CDR3 is TGTGCCAGCAGCTTGGGGTCAGGGCCAACTTACAATGAGCAGTTCTTC. It codes for CASSLGSGPTYNEQFF.

The rearrangement links TRBV7-9 to TRBJ1-6; D remains unclear. The CDR3 is 15 residues long. CDR1 is SEHNR, CDR2 FQNEAQ, per germline (reference sequence). The V and J ends lost 1 base and 7 bases respectively, with 11 bases between them. The CDR3 sequence: CASSLGSGRNSPLHF. In DNA, the CDR3 is TGTGCCAGCAGCTTAGGGTCGGGCAGAAATTCACCCCTCCACTTT.

V gene TRBV7-2 combines with J gene TRBJ2-1; 7 bases are shared with TRBD2. The CDR3 covers 14 residues. Germline CDR1 is SGHTA and CDR2 is FQGNSA. With V trimmed by 3 bases and J by 8 bases, 7 bases remained unmatched. Here the CDR3 reads CASSFNSGPDEQFF. Here the CDR3 DNA reads TGTGCCAGCAGCTTTAATAGCGGGCCAGATGAGCAGTTCTTC.

CDR3 protein: CASSESRDTFYEQYF. The CDR3 DNA is TGTGCCAGCAGTGAATCCCGGGACACGTTCTACGAGCAGTACTTC. The rearrangement uses TRBV2 and TRBJ2-7; a weak D match, TRBD1 (6 bases). Germline V CDR1 and CDR2: SNHLY, FYNNEI. This CDR3 contains 15 residues. Trimming removed 2 bases from V and 3 bases from J, with 14 bases in between.

This rearrangement joins TRBV2 to TRBJ1-1, with 7 bases matching TRBD1. This CDR3 has 15 residues. V dropped 8 bases and J dropped 4; count of bases not matched to a gene: 13. Germline values: CDR1 SNHLY, CDR2 FYNNEI. The CDR3 DNA reads TGTGCCAGCCAGGGGGGGCCCTACGAGAGCACTGAAGCTTTCTTT. Its protein is CASQGGPYESTEAFF.

The chain carries TRBV2 and TRBJ1-2; D may be TRBD1 (5 bases). The CDR3 runs 11 residues. Trimming cost V 8 bases and J 4 bases, with 8 bases left between them. In germline, CDR1 is SNHLY, CDR2 FYNNEI. In DNA, the CDR3 is TGTGCCAGCCCAGGGTCCTATGGCTACACCTTC. This translates into CASPGSYGYTF.

This chain uses TRBV11-1 with TRBJ1-1; 8 positions match TRBD1. The CDR3 runs to 14 residues. The germline V gene has CDR1 SGHAT and CDR2 FQDESV (reference sequence). With V trimmed by 4 bases and J by 1 base, 2 bases remained unmatched. CDR3 nucleotide sequence: TGTGCCAGCAGCTATGGACAGGGGAACACTGAAGCTTTCTTT. This encodes CASSYGQGNTEAFF.

This chain links TRBV6-6 with TRBJ1-1, with a weak D call TRBD1 (5 bases). Looked up from germline, CDR1 is MNHNY and CDR2 is SVGAGI (reference sequence). This CDR3 contains 15 residues. V was cut by 6 bases and J by 5 bases, with 19 bases left in between. The CDR3 nucleotides read TGTGCCAGCAGAACGGGGGAGGGAATTAGTACTGAAGCTTTCTTT. As protein: CASRTGEGISTEAFF.

The chain carries TRBV28 and TRBJ2-3; 7 bases are shared with TRBD2. Germline assignment: CDR1 MDHEN and CDR2 SYDVKM. The CDR3 runs 17 residues. V lost 3 bases, J lost 1 base, and 10 bases stayed unmatched. DNA of the CDR3: TGTGCCAGCAGTTTGGAGTCTAGCGGTGGCGGCACAGATACGCAGTATTTT. Its protein product is CASSLESSGGGTDTQYF.